This TCR beta chain was obtained from a study of blood T cell repertoires in COVID-19. Overall study: The United States, Italy and Spain supplied acute and convalescent COVID-19 samples. T cells, B-cell-depleted T cells, or PBMCs provided the cDNA or gDNA that served as material.

Seattle patient enrollment occurred during active infection, with longitudinal follow-up thereafter. Original analysis: By means of reference gene primer amplification, nucleated cell counts were estimated. The data were produced by immunoSEQ multiplex PCR, yet TCRdb's version contains in-frame clones alone and is incomplete. V and J calls and clone size follow that table, whereas D and trimming were derived from the DNA. The sample consists of about 220,000 clones, 80% to 85% of them appearing once. This CDR3 comprises 13 residues. V shed 5 bases and J shed 0 bases, with 7 bases lying between them. Germline lookup yields CDR1 SEHNR and CDR2 FQNEAQ (reference sequence).

The J gene is TRBJ1-2, the V gene TRBV7-9, with D unclear. The TCR originated in a woman in her 70s with COVID-19, enrolled during active disease. Material: peripheral blood. The CDR3 loop is CASSLDTNYGYTF. CDR3 DNA sequence: TGTGCCAGCAGCCTAGACACTAACTATGGCTACACCTTC.